This T cell receptor beta chain came from a study of CXCR3-negative and CXCR3-positive naive CD8 T cells. In the study overall: Each library gave roughly 1.6 +/- 0.3 million of approximately 150 million TRB reads.

Concerning this clonotype itself: What it recognizes is unknown.

Study-level results: The authors found comparable surface CD5 between naive subsets and inferred TCR strength from TRB CDR3 properties. Hydrophobicity was higher for TRB CDR3s found in CXCR3-positive naive cells than in CXCR3-negative naive cells. Naive CXCR3-negative cells resembled naive CXCR3-positive cells in TRBV-TRBJ usage; memory cells differed. Whereas both naive subsets had comparably high diversity, memory CD8+ cells had much lower diversity.

5' RACE that incorporated UMI labels was used to prepare the TRB cDNA libraries. For each CDR3 protein, TCRdb gives one entry from its re-call of the 5' RACE reads, without DNA. The sample table sets out approximately 96,000 distinct CDR3 sequences. The CDR3 runs to 13 residues. CDR1 SEHNR and CDR2 FQNEAQ come from the germline V gene (reference sequence). This chain uses TRBV7-9 with TRBJ2-2. The TCR comes from a human donor in good health. Some clones in this sample may be carry-over from other donors' samples. The specimen was naive CXCR3+ CD8+ T cells from blood. Documented subset: CD45RO-CCR7+CD27+CD95- naive CD8+ T cells expressing CXCR3 (TNR3+). CDR3 sequence: CASSFAGTGELFF.